A selection of T cell receptor beta chains follows, all from one sample in a study of shared clonotypes between healthy human individuals. Assay: immunoSEQ multiplex PCR; the TCRdb copy retains only in-frame clones and omits some. This table holds 1.5 million to 1.9 million clones, around 98% found once. The sequenced material came from naive CD4+ T cells sorted from blood. Receptors were obtained from a man aged 30 to 39 in good health. Each CDR3 is given with its conserved first and last residue. A D gene is named only where the DNA matches it firmly. Size is omitted from some rows. Given values are once, few, many or a class for expanded clones.

v_call	j_call	d_call	clone_size	cdr3_nt	cdr3_aa
TRBV7-2	TRBJ1-5	.	.	TGTGCCAGCAGCCCAGATAGAACCGATCAGCCCCAGCATTTT	CASSPDRTDQPQHF
TRBV5-1	TRBJ2-1	.	.	TGCGCCAGCAGCTTGGCCAGGGAGAGCGATGAGCAGTTCTTC	CASSLARESDEQFF
TRBV6-4	TRBJ1-4	.	.	TGTGCCAGCAGTGACTCGAAGGTGCAGGCTAATGAAAAACTGTTTTTT	CASSDSKVQANEKLFF
TRBV5-4	TRBJ2-1	TRBD2	.	TGTGCCAGCGGCCCGTTAGCGGGAGGGCCCCATGAGCAGTTCTTC	CASGPLAGGPHEQFF
TRBV27	TRBJ1-1	.	once	TGTGCCAGCAGACCCACGAGCGGGGTGACTGAAGCTTTCTTT	CASRPTSGVTEAFF
TRBV25-1	TRBJ2-1	TRBD2	.	TGTGCCAGCTCGAGCTTTGGCGGGAGGGGTGACAATGAGCAGTTCTTC	CASSSFGGRGDNEQFF
TRBV30	TRBJ2-1	TRBD2	.	TGTGCCTGGAGTGTGGGACTAGCGGTTAACAATGAGCAGTTCTTC	CAWSVGLAVNNEQFF
TRBV19	TRBJ2-5	TRBD2	.	TGTGCCAGTAGTGCCCCGGGACTAGCGGAGACCCAGTACTTC	CASSAPGLAETQYF
TRBV7-2	TRBJ1-5	.	once	TGTGCCAGCAGCTTAGGGTGGGGTGGCAATCAGCCCCAGCATTTT	CASSLGWGGNQPQHF
TRBV18	TRBJ2-1	TRBD2	.	TGTGCCAGCTCACCTATAGCTAGCGGGAAAAATGAGCAGTTCTTC	CASSPIASGKNEQFF
TRBV27	TRBJ1-5	.	.	TGTGCCAGCAGTCCCCGGGACGGTACTCAGCCCCAGCATTTT	CASSPRDGTQPQHF
TRBV7-2	TRBJ2-2	TRBD2	.	TGTGCCAGCAGACGTAGACTAGCGGGGAACACCGGGGAGCTGTTTTTT	CASRRRLAGNTGELFF
TRBV11-3	TRBJ2-7	.	.	TGTGCCAGCAACAGGGTTTTGTGGCCCCAAGAGCAGTACTTC	CASNRVLWPQEQYF
TRBV6-6	TRBJ2-6	.	.	TGTGCCAGCGGGGGCTCTGGGGCCAACGTCCTGACTTTC	CASGGSGANVLTF
TRBV18	TRBJ2-6	.	.	TGTGCCAGCTCACTTCGGAGCTCTGGGGCCAACGTCCTGACTTTC	CASSLRSSGANVLTF
TRBV10-3	TRBJ2-4	TRBD2	.	TGTGCCATCAGTGCGGGGCTAGCGGAAAACATTCAGTACTTC	CAISAGLAENIQYF
TRBV5-4	TRBJ1-1	TRBD1	.	TGTGCCAGCAGGTCAGGGGGCCTAAACACTGAAGCTTTCTTT	CASRSGGLNTEAFF
TRBV30	TRBJ2-1	TRBD2	.	TGTGCCTGGAGTTATAGCGGGGGCTACAATGAGCAGTTCTTC	CAWSYSGGYNEQFF
TRBV10-3	TRBJ2-1	.	.	TGTGCCATCAGTGCCGCCGGGCAGGCGAGCTCCTACAATGAGCAGTTCTTC	CAISAAGQASSYNEQFF
TRBV10-3	TRBJ2-1	.	.	TGTGCCATCAGTTACCGGGACGTTGAGCAGTTCTTC	CAISYRDVEQFF
TRBV4-3	TRBJ1-2	TRBD1	.	TGCGCCAGCAGCAAACAGGGGGCAAGCTATGGCTACACCTTC	CASSKQGASYGYTF
TRBV5-4	TRBJ2-1	.	.	TGTGCCAGCAGCCTCGACAGATACAATGAGCAGTTCTTC	CASSLDRYNEQFF
TRBV21-1	TRBJ2-2	.	.	TGTGCCAGTACACATGGTAGAAACACCGGGGAGCTGTTTTTT	CASTHGRNTGELFF
TRBV9	TRBJ2-4	TRBD2	.	TGTGCCAGCAGCCTATCTAGCGGGCCAATTCAGTACTTC	CASSLSSGPIQYF